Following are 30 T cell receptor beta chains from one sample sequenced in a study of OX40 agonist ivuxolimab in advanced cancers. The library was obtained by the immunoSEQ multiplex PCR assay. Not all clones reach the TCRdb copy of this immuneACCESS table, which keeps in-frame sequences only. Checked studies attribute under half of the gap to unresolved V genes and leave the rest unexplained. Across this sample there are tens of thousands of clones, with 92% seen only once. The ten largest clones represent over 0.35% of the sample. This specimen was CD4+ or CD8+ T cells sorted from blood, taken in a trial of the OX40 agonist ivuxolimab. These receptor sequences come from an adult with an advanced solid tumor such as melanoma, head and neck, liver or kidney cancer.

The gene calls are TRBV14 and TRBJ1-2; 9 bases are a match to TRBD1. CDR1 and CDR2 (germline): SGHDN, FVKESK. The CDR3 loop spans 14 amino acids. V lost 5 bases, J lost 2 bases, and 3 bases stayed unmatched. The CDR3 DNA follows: TGTGCCAGCAGCGGTGGACAGGGGAACTATGGCTACACCTTC. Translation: CASSGGQGNYGYTF.

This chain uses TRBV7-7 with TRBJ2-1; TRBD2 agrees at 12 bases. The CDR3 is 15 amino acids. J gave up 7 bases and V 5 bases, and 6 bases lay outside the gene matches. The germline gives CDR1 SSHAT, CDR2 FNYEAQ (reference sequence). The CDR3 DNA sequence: TGTGCCAGCAGCCGTCTAGCGGGAGGGGTTAATGAGCAGTTCTTC. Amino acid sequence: CASSRLAGGVNEQFF. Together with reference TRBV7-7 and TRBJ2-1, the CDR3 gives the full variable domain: GAGVSQSPRYKVTKRGQDVTLRCDPISSHATLYWYQQALGQGPEFLTYFNYEAQPDKSGLPSDRFSAERPEGSISTLTIQRTEQRDSAMYRCASSRLAGGVNEQFFGPGTRLTVL.

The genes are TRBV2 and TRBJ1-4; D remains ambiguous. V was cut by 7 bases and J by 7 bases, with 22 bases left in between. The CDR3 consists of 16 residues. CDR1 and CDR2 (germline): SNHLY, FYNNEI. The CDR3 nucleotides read TGTGCCAGCACCAGAAACTCAGCGGATGTGGGTGAAAAACTGTTTTTT. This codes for CASTRNSADVGEKLFF.

The CDR3 protein is CASSIDLRQGAGEQYF. In nucleotides, the CDR3 is TGTGCCAGTAGTATAGATCTTCGGCAGGGGGCGGGTGAGCAGTACTTC. This chain uses TRBV19 with TRBJ2-7; 8 positions agree with TRBD1. The V gene's germline CDR1 is LNHDA and CDR2 SQIVND (reference sequence). V was clipped by 0 bases and J by 7 bases; unmatched bases: 11. The CDR3 runs 16 residues. The variable domain in full, with the rest retrieved from reference TRBV19 and TRBJ2-7, is DGGITQSPKYLFRKEGQNVTLSCEQNLNHDAMYWYRQDPGQGLRLIYYSQIVNDFQKGDIAEGYSVSREKKESFPLTVTSAQKNPTAFYLCASSIDLRQGAGEQYFGPGTRLTVT.

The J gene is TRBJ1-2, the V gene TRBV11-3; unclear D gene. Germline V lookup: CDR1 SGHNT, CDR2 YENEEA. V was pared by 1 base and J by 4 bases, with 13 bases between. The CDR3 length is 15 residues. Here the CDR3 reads CASSLAQGLSYGYTF. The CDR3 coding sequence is TGTGCCAGCAGCTTAGCGCAAGGTCTATCCTATGGCTACACCTTC.

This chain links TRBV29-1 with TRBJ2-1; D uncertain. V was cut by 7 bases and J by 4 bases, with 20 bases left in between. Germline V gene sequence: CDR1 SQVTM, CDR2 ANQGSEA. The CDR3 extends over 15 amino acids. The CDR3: CSAGHRASEYNEQFF. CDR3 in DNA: TGCAGCGCCGGCCACCGGGCCTCGGAATACAATGAGCAGTTCTTC.

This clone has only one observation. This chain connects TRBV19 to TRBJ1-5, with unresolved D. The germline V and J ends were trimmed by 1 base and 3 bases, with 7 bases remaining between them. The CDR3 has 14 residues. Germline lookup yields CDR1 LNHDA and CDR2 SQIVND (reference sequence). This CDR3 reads CASSIGPSNQPQHF. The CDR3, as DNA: TGTGCCAGTAGTATAGGGCCGTCCAATCAGCCCCAGCATTTT.

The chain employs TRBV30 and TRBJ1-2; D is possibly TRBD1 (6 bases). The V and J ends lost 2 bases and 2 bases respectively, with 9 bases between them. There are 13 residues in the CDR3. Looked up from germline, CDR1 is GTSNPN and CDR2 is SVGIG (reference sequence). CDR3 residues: CAWSLGQNYGYTF. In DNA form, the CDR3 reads TGTGCCTGGAGTCTTGGACAGAACTATGGCTACACCTTC.

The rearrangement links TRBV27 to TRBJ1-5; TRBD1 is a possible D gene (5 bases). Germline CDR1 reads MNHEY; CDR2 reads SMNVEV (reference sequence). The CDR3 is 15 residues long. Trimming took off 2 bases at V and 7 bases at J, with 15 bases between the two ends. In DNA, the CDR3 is TGTGCCAGCAGTTTAGGGGTAGGGGCGAACCAGCCCCAGCATTTT. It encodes CASSLGVGANQPQHF.

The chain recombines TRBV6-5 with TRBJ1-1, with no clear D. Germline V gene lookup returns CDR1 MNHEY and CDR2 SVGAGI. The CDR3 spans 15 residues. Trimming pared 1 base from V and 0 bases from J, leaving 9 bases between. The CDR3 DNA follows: TGTGCCAGCAGTTACTTGAGTCAGATGAACACTGAAGCTTTCTTT. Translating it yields CASSYLSQMNTEAFF.

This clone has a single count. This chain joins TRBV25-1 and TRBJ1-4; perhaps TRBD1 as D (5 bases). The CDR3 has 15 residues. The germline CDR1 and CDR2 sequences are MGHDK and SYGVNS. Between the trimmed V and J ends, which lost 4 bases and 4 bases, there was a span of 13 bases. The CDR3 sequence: CASSGSLGGNEKLFF. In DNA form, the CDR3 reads TGTGCCAGCAGTGGCTCATTGGGGGGTAATGAAAAACTGTTTTTT.

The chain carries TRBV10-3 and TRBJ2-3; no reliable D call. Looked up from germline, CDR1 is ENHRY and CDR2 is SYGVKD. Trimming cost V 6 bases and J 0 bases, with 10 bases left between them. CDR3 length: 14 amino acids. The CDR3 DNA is TGTGCCATCAGGACCGTGACTAGCACAGATACGCAGTATTTT. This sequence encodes CAIRTVTSTDTQYF.

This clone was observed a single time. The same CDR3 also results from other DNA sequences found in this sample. The CDR3 protein is CASSRTVGYGYTF. DNA of the CDR3: TGCGCCAGCAGCCGAACAGTTGGCTATGGCTACACCTTC. This chain joins TRBV5-1 and TRBJ1-2; D not certain. This CDR3 contains 13 residues. Germline CDR1 is SGHRS and CDR2 is YFSETQ. The V end was cut by 4 bases, the J end by 4 bases, with 11 bases between.

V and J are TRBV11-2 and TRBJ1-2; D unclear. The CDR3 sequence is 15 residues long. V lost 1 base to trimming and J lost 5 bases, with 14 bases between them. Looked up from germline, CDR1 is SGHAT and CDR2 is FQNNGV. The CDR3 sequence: CASSLVRLGEYGYTF. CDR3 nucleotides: TGTGCCAGCAGCTTAGTTAGGTTGGGCGAATATGGCTACACCTTC.

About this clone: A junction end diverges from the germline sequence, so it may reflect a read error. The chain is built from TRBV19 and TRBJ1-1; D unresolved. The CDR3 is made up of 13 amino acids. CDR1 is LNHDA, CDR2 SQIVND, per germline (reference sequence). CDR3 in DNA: TGTGCCAGTAGTATTTCGGGGAACTCTGAAGCTTTCTTT. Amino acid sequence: CASSISGNSEAFF.

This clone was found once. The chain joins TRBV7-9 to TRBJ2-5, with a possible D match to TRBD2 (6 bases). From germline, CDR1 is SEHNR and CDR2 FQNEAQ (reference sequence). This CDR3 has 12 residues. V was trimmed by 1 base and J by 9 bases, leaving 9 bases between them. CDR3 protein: CASSLDGGAQYF. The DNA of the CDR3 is TGTGCCAGCAGCTTAGACGGCGGGGCCCAGTACTTC.

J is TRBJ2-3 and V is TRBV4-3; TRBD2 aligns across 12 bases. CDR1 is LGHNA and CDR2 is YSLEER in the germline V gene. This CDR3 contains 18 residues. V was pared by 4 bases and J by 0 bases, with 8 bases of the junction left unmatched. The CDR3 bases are TGCGCCAGCAGCCGGGAAGTTCTAGCGGGAGGGAGCACAGATACGCAGTATTTT. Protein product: CASSREVLAGGSTDTQYF.

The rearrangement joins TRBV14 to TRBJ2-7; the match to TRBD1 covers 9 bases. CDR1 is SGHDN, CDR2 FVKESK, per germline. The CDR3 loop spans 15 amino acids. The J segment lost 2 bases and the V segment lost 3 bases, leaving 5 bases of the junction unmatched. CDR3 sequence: CASSQGQGIAYEQYF. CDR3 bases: TGTGCCAGCAGCCAGGGACAGGGAATCGCCTACGAGCAGTACTTC.

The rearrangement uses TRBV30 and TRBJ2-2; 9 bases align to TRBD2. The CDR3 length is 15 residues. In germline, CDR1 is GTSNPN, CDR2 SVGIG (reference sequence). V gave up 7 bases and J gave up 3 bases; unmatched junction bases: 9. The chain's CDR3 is CASTPGTSYTGELFF. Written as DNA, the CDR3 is TGTGCCTCGACCCCCGGGACTAGCTACACCGGGGAGCTGTTTTTT.

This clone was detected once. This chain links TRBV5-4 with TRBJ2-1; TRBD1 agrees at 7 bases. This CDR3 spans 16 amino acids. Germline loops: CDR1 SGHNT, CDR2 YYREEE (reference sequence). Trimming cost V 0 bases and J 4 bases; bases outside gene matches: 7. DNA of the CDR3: TGTGCCAGCAGCTTGGGTTCAGGGGGATTGTACAATGAGCAGTTCTTC. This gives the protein CASSLGSGGLYNEQFF.

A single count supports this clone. The CDR3, as DNA: TGTGCCAGCACCCCGGGTTTCTCCTACAATGAGCAGTTCTTC. Its translation is CASTPGFSYNEQFF. This chain uses TRBV7-2 with TRBJ2-1; D is unresolved. Germline V CDR1 and CDR2: SGHTA, FQGNSA. V gave up 7 bases and J gave up 0 bases, with 10 bases separating them. This CDR3 region has 14 residues.

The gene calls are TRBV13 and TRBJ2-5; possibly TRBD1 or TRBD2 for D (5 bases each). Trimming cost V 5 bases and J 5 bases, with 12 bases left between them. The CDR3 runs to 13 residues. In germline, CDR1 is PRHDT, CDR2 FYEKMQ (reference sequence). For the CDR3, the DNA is TGTGCCAGCAGCATAAATTGGGGGGAGACCCAGTACTTC. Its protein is CASSINWGETQYF.

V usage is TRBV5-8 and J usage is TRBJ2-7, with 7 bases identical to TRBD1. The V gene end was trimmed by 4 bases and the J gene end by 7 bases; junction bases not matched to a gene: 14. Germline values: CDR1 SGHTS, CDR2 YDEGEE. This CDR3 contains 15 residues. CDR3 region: CASSLQGQISGEQYF. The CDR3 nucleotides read TGTGCCAGCAGCCTACAGGGACAGATCTCGGGGGAGCAGTACTTC.

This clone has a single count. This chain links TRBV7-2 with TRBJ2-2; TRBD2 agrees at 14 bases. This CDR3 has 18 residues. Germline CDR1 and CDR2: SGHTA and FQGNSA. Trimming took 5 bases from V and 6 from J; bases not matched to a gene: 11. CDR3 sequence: CASSLGTSGSLSAGELFF. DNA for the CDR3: TGTGCCAGCAGCCTAGGGACTAGCGGGAGTCTTTCAGCCGGGGAGCTGTTTTTT.

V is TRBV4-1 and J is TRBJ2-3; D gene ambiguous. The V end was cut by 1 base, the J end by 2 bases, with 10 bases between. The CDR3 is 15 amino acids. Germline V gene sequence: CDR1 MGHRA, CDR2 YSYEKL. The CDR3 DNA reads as TGCGCCAGCAGCCAAGTCTCGAGGACCACAGATACGCAGTATTTT. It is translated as CASSQVSRTTDTQYF.

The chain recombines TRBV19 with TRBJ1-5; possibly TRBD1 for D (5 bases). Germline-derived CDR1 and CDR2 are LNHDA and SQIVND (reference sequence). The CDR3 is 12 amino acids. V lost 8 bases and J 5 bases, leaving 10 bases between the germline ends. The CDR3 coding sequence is TGTGCCAGTCGGCAGGGCCATCAGCCCCAGCATTTT. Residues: CASRQGHQPQHF. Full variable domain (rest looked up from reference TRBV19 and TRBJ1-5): DGGITQSPKYLFRKEGQNVTLSCEQNLNHDAMYWYRQDPGQGLRLIYYSQIVNDFQKGDIAEGYSVSREKKESFPLTVTSAQKNPTAFYLCASRQGHQPQHFGDGTRLSIL.

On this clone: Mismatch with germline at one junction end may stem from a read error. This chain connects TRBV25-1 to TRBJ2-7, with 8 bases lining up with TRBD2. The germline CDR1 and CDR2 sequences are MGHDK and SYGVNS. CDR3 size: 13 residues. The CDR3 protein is CASSLAGSHEQYF. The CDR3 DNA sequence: TGTGCCAGCAGTCTAGCGGGCTCCCACGAGCAGTACTTC.

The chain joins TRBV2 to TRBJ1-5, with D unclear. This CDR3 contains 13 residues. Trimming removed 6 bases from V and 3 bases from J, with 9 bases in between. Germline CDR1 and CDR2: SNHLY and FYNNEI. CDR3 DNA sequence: TGTGCCAGCAGCAGCGAAAACAATCAGCCCCAGCATTTT. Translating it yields CASSSENNQPQHF.

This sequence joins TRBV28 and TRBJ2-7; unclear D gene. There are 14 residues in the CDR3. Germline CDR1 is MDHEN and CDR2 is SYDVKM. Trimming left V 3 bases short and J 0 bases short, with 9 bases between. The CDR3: CASSFVGRSYEQYF. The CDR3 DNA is TGTGCCAGCAGTTTTGTCGGCCGCTCCTACGAGCAGTACTTC.

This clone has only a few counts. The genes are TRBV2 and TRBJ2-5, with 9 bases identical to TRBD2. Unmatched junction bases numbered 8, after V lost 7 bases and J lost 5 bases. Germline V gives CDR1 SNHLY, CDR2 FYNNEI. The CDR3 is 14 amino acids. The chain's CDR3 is CASNQREVVETQYF. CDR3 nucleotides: TGTGCCAGCAATCAGCGGGAGGTAGTTGAGACCCAGTACTTC.